Listed below are T cell receptor beta chains from one sample, sequenced in a study of regulatory T cells in long-lasting Graves disease. TCRdb reprocessed the multiplex PCR reads with MiXCR, giving one entry per CDR3 protein. The sample carries roughly 430,000 distinct CDR3 sequences, around 17% recorded once. The data were also submitted as part of a second study, on T cells in Graves' hyperthyroidism and ophthalmopathy.

Source: peripheral blood mononuclear cells (PBMCs), taken at new diagnosis, from a patient treated with antithyroid drugs. Receptors were obtained from a woman under 40 with Graves disease. Both conserved end residues are part of each CDR3. Fields, in order: V gene, D gene, clone size, J gene, CDR3 protein, CDR3 DNA. A D gene is named only where the DNA matches it firmly. Clone size is stated in some rows and not others, as once, few, many or a class when expanded.

TRBV20-1	.	.	TRBJ1-5	CSARGLGDGPHF	TGCAGTGCTAGAGGGTTGGGGGACGGGCCACATTTT
TRBV20-1	TRBD1	many	TRBJ1-1	CSARPGQGGPEAFF	TGCAGTGCTAGACCGGGACAGGGTGGCCCTGAAGCTTTCTTT
TRBV12-3/TRBV12-4	.	.	TRBJ2-7	CASSPGQYYDEQYF	TGTGCCAGCAGTCCTGGACAGTACTATGACGAGCAGTACTTC
TRBV28	.	many	TRBJ2-3	CAIVEGGTDTQYF	TGTGCCATCGTGGAGGGTGGCACAGATACGCAGTATTTT
TRBV4-3	.	.	TRBJ2-7	CASSQQTDSYEQYF	TGCGCCAGCAGCCAACAGACTGACTCCTACGAGCAGTACTTC
TRBV29-1	.	few	TRBJ2-3	CSLFYANGDTQYF	TGCAGCCTATTCTACGCCAACGGAGATACGCAGTATTTT
TRBV12-3/TRBV12-4	TRBD2	.	TRBJ2-7	CASRFGPSGSYEQYF	TGTGCCAGCAGATTTGGACCTAGCGGGAGTTACGAGCAGTACTTC
TRBV18	.	many	TRBJ1-1	CASSPSQGFDTEAFF	TGTGCCAGCTCACCATCACAGGGTTTTGACACTGAAGCTTTCTTT
TRBV6-2/TRBV6-3	.	.	TRBJ2-3	CAILSDTQYF	TGTGCCATCTTGAGTGATACGCAGTATTTT
TRBV5-4	TRBD2	few	TRBJ2-1	CASSFSRTSEYNEQFF	TGTGCCAGCAGCTTCTCCCGGACTAGCGAGTACAATGAGCAGTTCTTC
TRBV5-5	TRBD1	many	TRBJ2-1	CASSESGTGSNEQFF	TGTGCCAGCAGCGAATCCGGGACAGGGTCCAATGAGCAGTTCTTC
TRBV29-1	TRBD2	.	TRBJ2-1	CSVEGLAGNEQFF	TGCAGCGTTGAGGGACTAGCAGGGAATGAGCAGTTCTTC
TRBV10-1	.	many	TRBJ2-1	CASSPNYNEQFF	TGTGCCAGCAGTCCAAACTACAATGAGCAGTTCTTC
TRBV6-2/TRBV6-3	.	many	TRBJ2-1	CASRADSGEQFF	TGTGCCAGCAGAGCTGACAGCGGTGAGCAGTTCTTC
TRBV5-1	.	.	TRBJ1-2	CASGPGGANYGYTF	TGCGCCAGCGGGCCGGGAGGAGCTAACTATGGCTACACCTTC
TRBV9	.	few	TRBJ1-2	CASSVSGPYGYTF	TGTGCCAGCAGCGTAAGTGGGCCCTATGGCTACACCTTC
TRBV7-9	.	.	TRBJ1-1	CASSPQGAEAFF	TGTGCCAGCAGCCCACAGGGAGCTGAAGCTTTCTTT
TRBV2	TRBD2	.	TRBJ2-3	CASSDGTSGGTDTQYF	TGTGCCAGCAGTGATGGGACTAGCGGGGGCACAGATACGCAGTATTTT
TRBV30	TRBD2	many	TRBJ2-7	CAWSAPGTSPTYEQYF	TGTGCCTGGAGTGCCCCCGGGACTAGCCCCACCTACGAGCAGTACTTC
TRBV28	TRBD2	many	TRBJ2-3	CATADSSGGPPDTQYF	TGTGCCACCGCAGATTCTAGCGGGGGTCCACCAGATACGCAGTATTTT
TRBV25-1	TRBD1	few	TRBJ2-3	CASSRDRDGTDTQYF	TGTGCCAGCAGTCGAGACAGGGATGGCACAGATACGCAGTATTTT
TRBV30	.	.	TRBJ2-1	CAWRGWGDNEQFF	TGTGCCTGGAGGGGCTGGGGGGACAATGAGCAGTTCTTC
TRBV2	TRBD1	many	TRBJ1-1	CATWDRRTEAFF	TGTGCCACTTGGGACAGGAGGACTGAAGCTTTCTTT
TRBV9	.	many	TRBJ2-2	CASSEQNGELFF	TGTGCCAGCAGCGAGCAAAACGGGGAGCTGTTTTTT
TRBV19	.	few	TRBJ1-4	CASSLATNEKLFF	TGTGCCAGTAGTTTAGCAACTAATGAAAAACTGTTTTTT
TRBV9	TRBD1	many	TRBJ2-5	CASSSYRGRFVETQYF	TGTGCCAGCAGCTCCTACAGGGGGCGCTTTGTGGAGACCCAGTACTTC
TRBV14	TRBD1	.	TRBJ2-2	CASSPRPGTGGPGELFF	TGTGCCAGCAGCCCGCGGCCCGGGACAGGGGGACCCGGGGAGCTGTTTTTT